One and the same sample provided the 17 T cell receptor beta chains below, sequenced in a study of blood T cell repertoires in COVID-19 (dated by TCRdb to about 2020). Receptor libraries were prepared by the immunoSEQ multiplex PCR assay. TCRdb took over this immuneACCESS table, retaining in-frame rearrangements with V and J assigned. Such tables are incomplete; in checked studies, under half of the missing clones stem from an unresolved V gene, and the remainder is unexplained. The sample profile shows fewer than 350,000 clones; approximately 84% of them were found once. The top ten clones comprise 2.1% of the sample. Source material: peripheral blood. All receptors come from a woman in her 30s who had recovered from COVID-19.

The gene calls are TRBV7-2 and TRBJ2-7; 8 bases match TRBD1. The V segment lost 1 base and the J segment 6 bases; nucleotides outside the gene matches: 5. Germline V gene lookup returns CDR1 SGHTA and CDR2 FQGNSA. The CDR3 runs to 14 residues. As DNA, the CDR3 is TGTGCCAGCAGCTTAGGGCAGGGGGCGACCGAGCAGTACTTC. Translation gives CASSLGQGATEQYF.

V is TRBV6-5 and J is TRBJ2-2; D gene ambiguous. The V end lost 7 bases, the J end lost 1 base, and 13 bases lay between the germline ends. Germline lookup yields CDR1 MNHEY and CDR2 SVGAGI. The CDR3 sequence is 15 residues long. CDR3: CASTTPSGNTGELFF. The CDR3 nucleotides read TGTGCCAGCACCACCCCTTCAGGGAACACCGGGGAGCTGTTTTTT.

The chain links TRBV2 to TRBJ2-5; the match to TRBD1 covers 8 bases. Trimming cost V 3 bases and J 5 bases; bases outside gene matches: 5. CDR1 is SNHLY and CDR2 is FYNNEI in the germline V gene. This CDR3 comprises 14 residues. CDR3 bases: TGTGCCAGCAGTGATGGACAGGGCGGCGAGACCCAGTACTTC. Encoded protein: CASSDGQGGETQYF.

The chain recombines TRBV6-2 or TRBV6-3 with TRBJ1-4; D is possibly TRBD1 (6 bases). The CDR3 contains 14 residues. Trimming took 4 bases from V and 7 from J, leaving 13 bases between them. The germline V gene encodes CDR1 MNHEY and CDR2 SVGEGT. In DNA, the CDR3 is TGTGCCAGCAGTTTTGGGGGCGCGGCTGAAAAACTGTTTTTT. It translates to CASSFGGAAEKLFF.

The CDR3 reads CASSPGTSGQETQYF. CDR3 nucleotides: TGTGCCAGCAGCCCTGGGACTAGCGGGCAAGAGACCCAGTACTTC. The rearrangement links TRBV5-6 to TRBJ2-5; TRBD2 matches 12 bases. The V and J ends lost 4 bases and 2 bases, in that order; junction bases with no gene match: 3. CDR3 length equals 15 residues. Germline V lookup: CDR1 SGHDT, CDR2 YYEEEE.

This chain connects TRBV24-1 to TRBJ2-3; D is perhaps TRBD2 (6 bases). Germline loops: CDR1 KGHDR, CDR2 SFDVKD. The V and J ends lost 9 bases and 4 bases respectively, with 13 bases between them. The CDR3 loop spans 13 amino acids. CDR3 residues: CATGTRGSDTQYF. The CDR3 region has the DNA TGTGCCACCGGCACGCGGGGCTCAGATACGCAGTATTTT.

CDR3 coding DNA: TGTGCCAGCAGTTACAGGGGGCGAACTGAAGCTTTCTTT. It encodes CASSYRGRTEAFF. The chain recombines TRBV6-2 or TRBV6-3 with TRBJ1-1, with 7 bases lining up with TRBD1. The J segment lost 5 bases and the V segment lost 2 bases, leaving 2 bases of the junction unmatched. The CDR3 sequence is 13 residues long. CDR1 and CDR2 from the germline V gene are MNHEY and SVGEGT.

This clone was found once. This rearrangement joins TRBV2 to TRBJ2-2, with 7 bases lining up with TRBD2. The CDR3 is made up of 14 amino acids. J lost 7 bases, V lost 8 bases, and 10 bases had no gene match. From germline, CDR1 is SNHLY and CDR2 FYNNEI. The DNA of the CDR3 is TGTGCCAGCTGCGGGCGGGAGAAGTACGGGGAGCTGTTTTTT. Its protein is CASCGREKYGELFF.

This sequence joins TRBV7-2 and TRBJ2-7, with a tentative D call TRBD2 (6 bases). In germline, CDR1 is SGHTA, CDR2 FQGNSA. The CDR3 length is 15 residues. Trimming cost V 5 bases and J 2 bases, with 16 bases left between them. In DNA form, the CDR3 reads TGTGCCAGCAGCGAGACGGGCGGGGCAACCTACGAGCAGTACTTC. Protein product: CASSETGGATYEQYF.

The rearrangement links TRBV25-1 to TRBJ1-6; 10 bases are a match to TRBD1. The V and J ends lost 3 bases and 8 bases, in that order; junction bases with no gene match: 7. CDR1 and CDR2 (germline): MGHDK, SYGVNS. The CDR3 covers 16 residues. The CDR3: CASSDYRQGAYSPLHF. The CDR3 region has the DNA TGTGCCAGCAGTGATTACCGACAGGGGGCTTATTCACCCCTCCACTTT.

This chain connects TRBV6-5 to TRBJ1-1, with TRBD1 matching 11 bases. Germline CDR1 and CDR2: MNHEY and SVGAGI. J gave up 1 base and V 10 bases, and 8 bases lay outside the gene matches. This CDR3 is 15 amino acids long. The CDR3 protein is CATTSGTGGNTEAFF. CDR3 nucleotide sequence: TGTGCCACCACTTCCGGGACAGGGGGGAACACTGAAGCTTTCTTT.

This rearrangement joins TRBV5-5 to TRBJ1-4; D is ambiguous. Trimming stripped 4 bases from V and 10 bases from J, with 14 bases between. The CDR3 runs 13 residues. Germline-derived CDR1 and CDR2 are SGHKS and YYEKEE (reference sequence). The CDR3 sequence is CASSTMGGSKLFF. For the CDR3, the DNA is TGTGCCAGCAGCACGATGGGAGGGTCAAAACTGTTTTTT.

The rearrangement joins TRBV27 to TRBJ2-3; TRBD2 might be the D (5 bases). Per the germline V gene, CDR1 is MNHEY and CDR2 is SMNVEV (reference sequence). V was shortened by 5 bases and J by 0 bases, with 18 bases between the two germline ends. This CDR3 contains 17 residues. This chain's CDR3 is CASSALRSGISTDTQYF. In DNA, the CDR3 is TGTGCCAGCAGTGCCCTTAGAAGCGGAATAAGCACAGATACGCAGTATTTT.

The V and J genes are TRBV6-5 and TRBJ2-1, with D unclear. V lost 2 bases and J lost 4, with 6 bases in between. Germline CDR1 MNHEY, CDR2 SVGAGI. The CDR3 contains 13 residues. The CDR3 protein is CASSYVGYNEQFF. The CDR3 DNA is TGTGCCAGCAGTTACGTCGGGTACAATGAGCAGTTCTTC.

V is TRBV5-1 and J is TRBJ2-2, with no clear D. Germline assignment: CDR1 SGHRS and CDR2 YFSETQ. V dropped 1 base and J dropped 6 bases, with 13 bases sitting between them. There are 15 residues in the CDR3. The chain's CDR3 is CASSLIQTQAGELFF. Here the CDR3 DNA reads TGCGCCAGCAGCTTGATCCAGACTCAAGCCGGGGAGCTGTTTTTT.

This clone has a handful of counts. This chain joins TRBV2 and TRBJ1-5; TRBD1 agrees at 11 bases. The trim removed 2 bases at V and 7 bases at J, leaving 4 bases unmatched. The V gene's germline CDR1 is SNHLY and CDR2 FYNNEI. The CDR3 contains 15 residues. The CDR3 nucleotides are TGTGCCAGCAGTGAATTGGGACAGGGGGAACAGCCCCAGCATTTT. Translation: CASSELGQGEQPQHF.

This rearrangement joins TRBV24-1 to TRBJ2-3; D call uncertain. This CDR3 region has 12 residues. V was shortened by 4 bases and J by 2 bases, with 3 bases between the two germline ends. Germline V gives CDR1 KGHDR, CDR2 SFDVKD. As DNA, the CDR3 is TGTGCCACCAGTGACTCCACAGATACGCAGTATTTT. Its translation is CATSDSTDTQYF.